The clone carrying this TCR beta chain has a handful of counts. The germline V gene has CDR1 SGHRS and CDR2 YFSETQ. The CDR3 is made up of 16 amino acids. V dropped 4 bases and J dropped 1; count of bases not matched to a gene: 10. Original processing notes: How many nucleated cells were present was estimated from reference gene primer amplification. Measured with immunoSEQ multiplex PCR; TCRdb has only the in-frame clones, and not every one. V, J and clone size are taken as reported in that table, and D and trimming were inferred from the DNA itself. The sample lists about 200,000 clones, 75% to 90% seen once, with 27% in the top ten. This sample is part of a study of blood T cell repertoires in COVID-19. Study summary: T cells, B-cell-depleted T cells, or PBMCs supplied cDNA or gDNA.

The sequence derives from a middle-aged man with acute or convalescent COVID-19. Source material: peripheral blood. The chain is built from TRBV5-1 and TRBJ2-5; 7 bases agree with TRBD2. CDR3 amino acids: CASSENGGIGQETQYF. In DNA, the CDR3 is TGCGCCAGCAGCGAGAACGGGGGGATCGGCCAAGAGACCCAGTACTTC.